Given below is one T cell receptor (beta chain) in context. Its antigen remains unknown. Trimming removed 0 bases from V and 2 bases from J, with 7 bases in between. The CDR3 loop spans 14 amino acids. Germline V gene data show CDR1 as GTSNPN and CDR2 as SVGIG (reference sequence). The data derive from a study of CD8+ T cells in alopecia areata. Study as a whole: For the treated group, dosing was oral tofacitinib at 5 to 10 mg twice daily. Findings of the study overall: Only a single nonresponder existed, so baseline CD8+ expansion links stay unclear. Scalp clonality and expanded CD8+ clones among the top 100 were significantly decreased by tofacitinib.

cDNA prepared by RNA extraction and subsequent reverse transcription served as the template for sequencing. This table comes from immunoSEQ multiplex PCR, and its TCRdb copy is limited to in-frame clones, with some not included. This repertoire shows roughly 280,000 clones, approximately 60% found once; its top ten account for more than 0.85%. Treatment described: oral pan-JAK inhibitor, 5-10 mg twice daily. Peripheral blood and lesional scalp punch biopsies came from alopecia areata patients. The genes are TRBV30 and TRBJ2-2; D is unclear. Here the sequenced sample was CD4+ T cells sorted from blood, taken around week 53, from a patient treated with tofacitinib. This clonotype was sampled from a human donor with alopecia areata. As DNA, the CDR3 is TGTGCCTGGAGTGTGTTAGAAAACACCGGGGAGCTGTTTTTT. This codes for CAWSVLENTGELFF.